This entry lists 12 T cell receptor beta chains sequenced from one sample in a study of T-cell memory formation after mild COVID-19 (dated by TCRdb to the early 2020s). Library preparation was by 5' RACE. Sequencing relied on an Illumina NovaSeq 6000. TCRdb passed the public sequencing reads through fastp at Q25 and MiXCR, retaining productive beta sequences. Here each entry gathers all rows of one CDR3 protein and keeps the most common genes and DNA. In all, the sample holds 250,000 to 400,000 distinct CDR3 sequences, and over 11% of those were seen once. The ten largest clones add up to 21% of the sample. Specimen: PBMCs or a T cell subset sorted from them (not recorded which). These receptors were collected from a man younger than 35 who had mild COVID-19 (a few samples of this study predate the infection). The sample titles of this study are shuffled in the database, so cell type and time point are left out; the donor was told from shared clones.

The V and J genes are TRBV12-3 or TRBV12-4 and TRBJ2-1, with 8 bases identical to TRBD2. Trimming at V came to 6 bases and at J to 8 bases, leaving 12 bases not matched to a gene. The CDR3 runs 15 residues. CDR3 DNA sequence: TGTGCCAGCAGACCCGGGGGGGCGGGCTCCGATGAGCAGTTCTTC. It translates to CASRPGGAGSDEQFF.

This chain uses TRBV7-2 with TRBJ2-5, with 8 bases that match TRBD1. There are 14 residues in the CDR3. J was trimmed by 5 bases and V by 4 bases; bases with no gene match: 6. The germline V gene has CDR1 SGHTA and CDR2 FQGNSA. CDR3 DNA: TGTGCCAGCAGCTCTCAGGGGGCCGACGAGACCCAGTACTTC. The encoded protein is CASSSQGADETQYF.

There are a few counts of this clonotype. The chain employs TRBV20-1 and TRBJ2-7, with a possible D match to TRBD1 (6 bases). There are 14 residues in the CDR3. V was shortened by 5 bases and J by 3 bases, with 17 bases between the two germline ends. Germline CDR1 and CDR2: DFQATT and SNEGSKA (reference sequence). This CDR3 is CSALRDDRSYEQYF. Written as DNA, the CDR3 is TGCAGTGCTCTAAGAGATGACAGGAGCTACGAGCAGTACTTC.

The genes are TRBV10-3 and TRBJ2-1, with D possibly being TRBD1 or TRBD2 (5 bases each). V dropped 7 bases and J dropped 0 bases, with 7 bases sitting between them. Germline CDR1 is ENHRY and CDR2 is SYGVKD. The CDR3 runs 13 residues. The CDR3: CAINGGSYNEQFF. The CDR3 DNA follows: TGTGCCATCAATGGGGGCTCCTACAATGAGCAGTTCTTC.

This clonotype has more than one count but fewer than ten. The chain combines TRBV20-1 with TRBJ1-3, with D perhaps matching TRBD1 (5 bases). Deletions cut 5 bases from V and 2 bases from J, with 13 bases between. CDR1 DFQATT and CDR2 SNEGSKA come from the germline V gene (reference sequence). The CDR3 extends over 14 amino acids. In DNA, the CDR3 is TGCAGTGCTCCCGAGGGGAGGACTGGAAACACCATATATTTT. It specifies CSAPEGRTGNTIYF.

V usage is TRBV10-3 and J usage is TRBJ2-2, with no clear D. The length of the CDR3 is 12 residues. The germline V gene has CDR1 ENHRY and CDR2 SYGVKD. The V gene lost 5 bases and the J gene lost 6 bases, with 7 bases spanning the gap. This CDR3 is CAISPPAGELFF. As DNA, the CDR3 is TGTGCCATCAGTCCTCCGGCCGGGGAGCTGTTTTTT.

This clonotype was recorded a few times. The chain recombines TRBV6-2 or TRBV6-3 with TRBJ2-7; 8 bases agree with TRBD2. The CDR3 loop spans 19 amino acids. The V segment lost 5 bases and the J segment 3 bases; nucleotides outside the gene matches: 21. Germline V gives CDR1 MNHEY, CDR2 SVGEGT. CDR3 residues: CASSRTSRDPDSLNYEQYV. The DNA for the CDR3 is TGTGCCAGCAGTCGGACTAGCAGAGACCCGGATTCCCTAAACTACGAGCAGTACGTC.

The table lists this clonotype with a few counts. The gene calls are TRBV6-5 and TRBJ1-4; D gene uncertain. This CDR3 spans 13 amino acids. V was clipped by 2 bases and J by 8 bases, with 9 bases between them. Germline V gene sequence: CDR1 MNHEY, CDR2 SVGAGI. This chain's CDR3 is CASSYPGSEKLFF. The CDR3 DNA reads as TGTGCCAGCAGTTACCCTGGGAGCGAAAAACTGTTTTTT.

This chain connects TRBV10-3 to TRBJ2-7; D is undetermined. Germline values: CDR1 ENHRY, CDR2 SYGVKD. The CDR3 has 12 amino acids. Trimming left V 6 bases short and J 2 bases short, with 8 bases between. This chain's CDR3 is CAISVSAYEQYF. CDR3 DNA: TGTGCCATCAGCGTCAGTGCCTACGAGCAGTACTTC.

This clonotype was detected a few times. V and J are TRBV5-1 and TRBJ2-5; maybe TRBD1 (6 bases). This CDR3 has 14 amino acids. In germline, CDR1 is SGHRS, CDR2 YFSETQ. With 0 bases removed from V and 2 bases from J, the gap between germline ends came to 8 bases. CDR3 in amino acids: CASSLGQEQETQYF. CDR3 coding DNA: TGCGCCAGCAGCTTGGGACAGGAACAAGAGACCCAGTACTTC.

V gene TRBV7-2 combines with J gene TRBJ2-1; D unresolved. V lost 6 bases and J 9 bases, leaving 15 bases between the germline ends. The CDR3 is 13 residues long. Germline values: CDR1 SGHTA, CDR2 FQGNSA. Here the CDR3 DNA reads TGTGCCAGCAGACCCGGCGAAGGGATTGAGCAGTTCTTC. It is translated as CASRPGEGIEQFF.

The rearrangement links TRBV12-3 or TRBV12-4 to TRBJ2-4, with TRBD2 as a possible D gene (7 bases). The V end lost 4 bases, the J end lost 6 bases, and 10 bases lay between the germline ends. The CDR3 consists of 13 residues. The CDR3 region has the DNA TGTGCCAGCAGTTGGGGGGGCTCAAACATTCAGTACTTC. This translates into CASSWGGSNIQYF.